Listed here is a single T cell receptor (beta chain). The CDR3 runs 15 residues. The J segment lost 2 bases and the V segment lost 5 bases, leaving 7 bases of the junction unmatched. CDR1 and CDR2 (germline): SGHAT, FQDESV (reference sequence). The source of the sample is a study of blood T cell repertoires in COVID-19. Study at large: COVID-19 samples collected from the United States, Italy and Spain covered acute and convalescent phases. Sources were T cells, B-cell-depleted T cells, or PBMCs; the material itself was cDNA or gDNA.

In the authors' methods: Reference gene primer amplification gave nucleated cell count estimates. This table comes from immunoSEQ multiplex PCR, and its TCRdb copy is limited to in-frame clones, with some not included. V, J and clone size were drawn from that table, and D and trimming were deduced from the DNA. The table includes fewer than 70,000 clones, more than 85% detected once. The chain couples TRBV11-1 to TRBJ2-5, with 8 nucleotides matching TRBD1. The sample was peripheral blood. The source is a woman aged 65 to 85 with active COVID-19. The CDR3, as DNA: TGTGCCAGCAGCCCAGGGGGCGCGGGTCAAGAGACCCAGTACTTC. Protein sequence: CASSPGGAGQETQYF.